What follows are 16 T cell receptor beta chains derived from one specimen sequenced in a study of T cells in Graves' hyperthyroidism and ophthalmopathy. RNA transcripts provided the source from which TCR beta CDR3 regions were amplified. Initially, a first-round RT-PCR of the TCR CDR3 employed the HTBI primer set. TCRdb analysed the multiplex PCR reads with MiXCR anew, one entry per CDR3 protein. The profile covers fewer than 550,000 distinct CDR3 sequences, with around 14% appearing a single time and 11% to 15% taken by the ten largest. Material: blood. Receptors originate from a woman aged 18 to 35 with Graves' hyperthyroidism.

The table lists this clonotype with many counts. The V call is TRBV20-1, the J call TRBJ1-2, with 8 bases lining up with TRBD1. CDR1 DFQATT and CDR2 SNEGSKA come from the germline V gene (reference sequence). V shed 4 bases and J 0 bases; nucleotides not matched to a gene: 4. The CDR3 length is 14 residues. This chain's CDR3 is CSAIIQGANYGYTF. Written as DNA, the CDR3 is TGCAGTGCTATTATACAGGGGGCTAACTATGGCTACACCTTC.

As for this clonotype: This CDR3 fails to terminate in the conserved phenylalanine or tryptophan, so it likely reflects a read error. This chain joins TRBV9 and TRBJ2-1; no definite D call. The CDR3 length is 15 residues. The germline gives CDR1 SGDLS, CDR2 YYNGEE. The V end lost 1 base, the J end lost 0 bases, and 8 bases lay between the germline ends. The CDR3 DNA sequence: TGTGCCAGCAGCGTATTGGGAAACTCCTACAATGAGCAGTTCTGC. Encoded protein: CASSVLGNSYNEQFC.

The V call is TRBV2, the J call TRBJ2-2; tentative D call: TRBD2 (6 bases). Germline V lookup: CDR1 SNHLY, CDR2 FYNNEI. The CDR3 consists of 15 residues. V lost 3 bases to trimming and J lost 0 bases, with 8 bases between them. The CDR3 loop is CASSEGGANTGELFF. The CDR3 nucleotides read TGTGCCAGCAGTGAGGGCGGGGCGAACACCGGGGAGCTGTTTTTT.

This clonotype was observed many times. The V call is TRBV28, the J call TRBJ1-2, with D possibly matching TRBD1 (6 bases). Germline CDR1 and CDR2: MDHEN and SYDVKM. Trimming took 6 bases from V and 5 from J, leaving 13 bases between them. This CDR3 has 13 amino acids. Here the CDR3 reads CASRTQGPYGYTF. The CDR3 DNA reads TGTGCCAGCAGAACACAGGGCCCTTATGGCTACACCTTC.

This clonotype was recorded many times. Here the CDR3 DNA reads TGTGCCAGCGGGCCTTTGGGAACCTATAATTCACCCCTCCACTTT. Amino acid sequence: CASGPLGTYNSPLHF. V gene TRBV2 combines with J gene TRBJ1-6; no clear D. The V end was cut by 8 bases, the J end by 2 bases, with 13 bases between. CDR1 is SNHLY and CDR2 is FYNNEI in the germline V gene. The CDR3 contains 15 residues.

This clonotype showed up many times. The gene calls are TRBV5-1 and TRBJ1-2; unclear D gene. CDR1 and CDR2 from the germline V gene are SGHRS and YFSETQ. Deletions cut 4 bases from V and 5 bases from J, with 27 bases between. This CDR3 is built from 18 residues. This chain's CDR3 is CASSLAGRTASPSYGYTF. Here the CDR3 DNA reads TGCGCCAGCAGCCTGGCGGGGAGGACCGCCTCCCCCTCTTATGGCTACACCTTC.

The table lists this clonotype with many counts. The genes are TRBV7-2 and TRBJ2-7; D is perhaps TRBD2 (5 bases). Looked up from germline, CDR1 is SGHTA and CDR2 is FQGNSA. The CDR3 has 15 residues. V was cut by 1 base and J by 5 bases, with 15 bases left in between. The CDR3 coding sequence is TGTGCCAGCAGCTTAGAGGGTGAGGGAAGAGACGAGCAGTACTTC. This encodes CASSLEGEGRDEQYF.

CDR3: CASSPSVAKNIQYF. In nucleotides, the CDR3 is TGTGCCAGCAGCCCCTCCGTTGCCAAAAACATTCAGTACTTC. The V call is TRBV7-9, the J call TRBJ2-4, with D uncertain. The V and J ends lost 5 bases and 1 base respectively, with 9 bases between them. The CDR3 is 14 residues long. Per germline, CDR1 SEHNR and CDR2 FQNEAQ (reference sequence).

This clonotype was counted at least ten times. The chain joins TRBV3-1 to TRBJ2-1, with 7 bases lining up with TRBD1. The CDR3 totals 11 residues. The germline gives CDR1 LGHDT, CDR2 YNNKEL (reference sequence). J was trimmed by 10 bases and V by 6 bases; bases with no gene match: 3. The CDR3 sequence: CASRQTGEQFF. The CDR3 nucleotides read TGTGCCAGCAGACAGACAGGGGAGCAGTTCTTC.

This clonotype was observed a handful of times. In DNA form, the CDR3 reads TGTGCCAGCAGCTGGTGGGAACCTCGACACGAAGAGACCCAGTACTTC. Translation: CASSWWEPRHEETQYF. The chain uses TRBV5-6 and TRBJ2-5; D is ambiguous. V lost 3 bases to trimming and J lost 3 bases, with 18 bases between them. The CDR3 extends over 16 amino acids. Germline loops: CDR1 SGHDT, CDR2 YYEEEE.

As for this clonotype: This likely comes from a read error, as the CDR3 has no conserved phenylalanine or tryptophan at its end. The CDR3 sequence is CATGLLETQYL. The CDR3 DNA reads as TGTGCCACCGGACTATTAGAGACCCAGTACCTC. The genes are TRBV15 and TRBJ2-5, with a weak D call TRBD2 (6 bases). CDR3 length: 11 amino acids. The ends were cut back, 8 bases at V and 4 bases at J, with 8 bases in the middle. Germline V gives CDR1 LNHNV, CDR2 YYDKDF (reference sequence).

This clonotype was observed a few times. Written as DNA, the CDR3 is TGTGCCAGCAGCCCCATAGGACGGGTGCGGCAAGAGACCCAGTACTTC. This translates into CASSPIGRVRQETQYF. The chain combines TRBV14 with TRBJ2-5; D not certain. The CDR3 extends over 16 amino acids. Germline CDR1 is SGHDN and CDR2 is FVKESK. The V end was cut by 4 bases, the J end by 2 bases, with 17 bases between.

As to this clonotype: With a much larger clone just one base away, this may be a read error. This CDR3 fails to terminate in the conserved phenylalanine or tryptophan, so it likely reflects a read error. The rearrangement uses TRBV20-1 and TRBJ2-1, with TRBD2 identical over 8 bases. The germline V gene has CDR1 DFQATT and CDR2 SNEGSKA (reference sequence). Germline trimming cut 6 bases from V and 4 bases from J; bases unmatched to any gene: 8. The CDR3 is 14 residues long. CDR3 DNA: TGCAGTGCCATGCGGGGGGCGGTATACAATGAGCAGTTCTTA. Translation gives CSAMRGAVYNEQFL.

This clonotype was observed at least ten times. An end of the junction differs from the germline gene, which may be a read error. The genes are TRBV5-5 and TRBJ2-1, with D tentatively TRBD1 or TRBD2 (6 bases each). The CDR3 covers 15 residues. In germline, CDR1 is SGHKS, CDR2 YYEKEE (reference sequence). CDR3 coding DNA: TGTGCCAGCAGCTTGGCCGGGGGCTCCCACAATGAGCAGTTCTTC. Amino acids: CASSLAGGSHNEQFF.

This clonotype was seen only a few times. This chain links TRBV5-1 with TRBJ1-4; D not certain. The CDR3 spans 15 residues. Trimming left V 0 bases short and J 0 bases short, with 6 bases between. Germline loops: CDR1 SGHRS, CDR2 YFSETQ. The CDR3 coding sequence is TGCGCCAGCAGCTTGGGGTTAACAACTAATGAAAAACTGTTTTTT. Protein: CASSLGLTTNEKLFF.

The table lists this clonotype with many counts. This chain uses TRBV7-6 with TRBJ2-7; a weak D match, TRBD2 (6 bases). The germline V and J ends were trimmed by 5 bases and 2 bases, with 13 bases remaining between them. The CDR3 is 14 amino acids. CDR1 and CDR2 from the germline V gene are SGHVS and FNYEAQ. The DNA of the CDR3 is TGTGCCAGCAGCACCGGGACTGGCACCTACGAGCAGTACTTC. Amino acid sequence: CASSTGTGTYEQYF.